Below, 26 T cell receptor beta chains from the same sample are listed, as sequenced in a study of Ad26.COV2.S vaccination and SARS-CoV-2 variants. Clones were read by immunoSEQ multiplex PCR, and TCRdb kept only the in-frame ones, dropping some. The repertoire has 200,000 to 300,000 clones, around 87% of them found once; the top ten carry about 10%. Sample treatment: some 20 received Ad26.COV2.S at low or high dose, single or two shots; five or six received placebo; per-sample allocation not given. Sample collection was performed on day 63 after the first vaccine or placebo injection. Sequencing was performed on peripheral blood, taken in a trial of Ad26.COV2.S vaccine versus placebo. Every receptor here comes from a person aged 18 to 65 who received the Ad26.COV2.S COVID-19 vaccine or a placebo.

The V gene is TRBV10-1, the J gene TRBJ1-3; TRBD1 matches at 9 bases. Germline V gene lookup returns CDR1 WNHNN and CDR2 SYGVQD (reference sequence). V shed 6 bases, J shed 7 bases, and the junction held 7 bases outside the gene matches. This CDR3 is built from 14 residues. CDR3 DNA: TGCGCCAGCAGACCCGGACAGGGGAGTAACACCATATATTTT. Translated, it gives CASRPGQGSNTIYF.

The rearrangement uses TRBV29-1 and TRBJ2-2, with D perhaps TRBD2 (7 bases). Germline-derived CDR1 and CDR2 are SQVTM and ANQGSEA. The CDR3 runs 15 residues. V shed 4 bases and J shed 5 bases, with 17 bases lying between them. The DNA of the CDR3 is TGCAGCGTTGGTGTGGGGGGGCCGTGGACCGGGGAGCTGTTTTTT. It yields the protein CSVGVGGPWTGELFF.

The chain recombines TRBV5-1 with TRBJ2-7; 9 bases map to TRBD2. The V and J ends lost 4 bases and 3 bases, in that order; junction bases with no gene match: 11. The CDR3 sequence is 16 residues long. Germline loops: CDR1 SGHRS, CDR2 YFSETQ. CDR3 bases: TGCGCCAGCAGCCCCAGCTCGGGTAGCGGGGGCTACGAGCAGTACTTC. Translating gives CASSPSSGSGGYEQYF.

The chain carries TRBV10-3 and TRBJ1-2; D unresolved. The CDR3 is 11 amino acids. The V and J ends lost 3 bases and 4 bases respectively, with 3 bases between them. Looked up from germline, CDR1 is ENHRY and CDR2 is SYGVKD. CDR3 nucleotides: TGTGCCATCAGTGACAGCTATGGCTACACCTTC. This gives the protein CAISDSYGYTF.

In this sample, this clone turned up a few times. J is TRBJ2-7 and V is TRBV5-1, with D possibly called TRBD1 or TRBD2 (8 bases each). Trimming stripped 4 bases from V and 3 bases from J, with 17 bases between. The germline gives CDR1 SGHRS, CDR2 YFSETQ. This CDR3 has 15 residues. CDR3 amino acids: CASSTGGTGNYEQYF. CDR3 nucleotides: TGCGCCAGCAGCACGGGGGGGACAGGCAACTACGAGCAGTACTTC.

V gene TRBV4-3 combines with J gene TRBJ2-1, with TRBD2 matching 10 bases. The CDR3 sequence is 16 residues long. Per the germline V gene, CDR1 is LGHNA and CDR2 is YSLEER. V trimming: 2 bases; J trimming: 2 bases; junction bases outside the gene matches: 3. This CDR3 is CASSQQLAGAYNEQFF. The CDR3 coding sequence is TGCGCCAGCAGCCAACAGCTAGCGGGGGCCTACAATGAGCAGTTCTTC.

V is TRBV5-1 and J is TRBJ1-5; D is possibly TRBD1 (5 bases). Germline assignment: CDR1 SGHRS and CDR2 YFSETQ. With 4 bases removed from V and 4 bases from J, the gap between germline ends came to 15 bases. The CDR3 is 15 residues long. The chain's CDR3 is CASSPEGRENQPQHF. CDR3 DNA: TGCGCCAGCAGCCCGGAGGGCAGGGAAAATCAGCCCCAGCATTTT.

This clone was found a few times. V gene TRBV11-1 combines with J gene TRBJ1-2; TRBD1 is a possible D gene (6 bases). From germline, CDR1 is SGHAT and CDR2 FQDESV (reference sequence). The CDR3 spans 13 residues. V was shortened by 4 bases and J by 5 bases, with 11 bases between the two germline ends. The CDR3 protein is CASSSSGVYGYTF. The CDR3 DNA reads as TGTGCCAGCAGCTCATCAGGGGTGTATGGCTACACCTTC. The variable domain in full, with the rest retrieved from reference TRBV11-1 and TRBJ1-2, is EAEVAQSPRYKITEKSQAVAFWCDPISGHATLYWYRQILGQGPELLVQFQDESVVDDSQLPKDRFSAERLKGVDSTLKIQPAELGDSAMYLCASSSSGVYGYTFGSGTRLTVV.

The CDR3 loop reads CASSFSGDNIQYF. The CDR3 DNA is TGTGCCAGCAGCTTTTCCGGAGACAACATTCAGTACTTC. The chain joins TRBV7-2 to TRBJ2-4; D unresolved. This CDR3 has 13 residues. Germline lookup yields CDR1 SGHTA and CDR2 FQGNSA. Deletions cut 3 bases from V and 7 bases from J, with 10 bases between. The full variable domain, rest sourced from reference TRBV7-2 and TRBJ2-4, is GAGVSQSPSNKVTEKGKDVELRCDPISGHTALYWYRQSLGQGLEFLIYFQGNSAPDKSGLPSDRFSAERTGGSVSTLTIQRTQQEDSAVYLCASSFSGDNIQYFGAGTRLSVL.

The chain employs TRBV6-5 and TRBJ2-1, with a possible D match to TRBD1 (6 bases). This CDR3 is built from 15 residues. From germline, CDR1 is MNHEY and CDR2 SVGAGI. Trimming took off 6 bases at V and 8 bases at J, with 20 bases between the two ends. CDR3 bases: TGTGCCAGCAGCCCCGGGACACCTGGGGTTCATGAGCAGTTCTTC. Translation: CASSPGTPGVHEQFF.

The CDR3 nucleotides are TGCGCCAGCAGCCACATTGTGAGCTCCTATAATTCACCCCTCCACTTT. Protein sequence: CASSHIVSSYNSPLHF. This sequence joins TRBV4-1 and TRBJ1-6; D call uncertain. This CDR3 has 16 residues. V was clipped by 3 bases and J by 0 bases, with 9 bases between them. Per germline, CDR1 MGHRA and CDR2 YSYEKL.

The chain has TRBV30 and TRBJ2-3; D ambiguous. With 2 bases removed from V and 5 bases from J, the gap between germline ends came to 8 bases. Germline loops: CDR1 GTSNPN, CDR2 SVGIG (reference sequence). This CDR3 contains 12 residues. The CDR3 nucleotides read TGTGCCTGGAGTCCTGACCGAGATACGCAGTATTTT. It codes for CAWSPDRDTQYF.

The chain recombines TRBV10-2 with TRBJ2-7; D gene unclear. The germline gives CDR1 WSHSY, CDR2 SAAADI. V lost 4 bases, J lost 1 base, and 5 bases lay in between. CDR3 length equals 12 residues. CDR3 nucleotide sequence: TGCGCCAGCAGTGTAAGTTCCTACGAGCAGTACTTC. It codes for CASSVSSYEQYF.

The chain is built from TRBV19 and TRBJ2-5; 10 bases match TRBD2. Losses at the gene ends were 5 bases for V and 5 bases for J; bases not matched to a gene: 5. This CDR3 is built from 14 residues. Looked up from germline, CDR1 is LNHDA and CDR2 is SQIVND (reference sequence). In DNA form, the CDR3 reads TGTGCCAGTAGTCTAGCGGGAGCGAGGGAGACCCAGTACTTC. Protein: CASSLAGARETQYF. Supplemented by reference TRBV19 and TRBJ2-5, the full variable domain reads DGGITQSPKYLFRKEGQNVTLSCEQNLNHDAMYWYRQDPGQGLRLIYYSQIVNDFQKGDIAEGYSVSREKKESFPLTVTSAQKNPTAFYLCASSLAGARETQYFGPGTRLLVL.

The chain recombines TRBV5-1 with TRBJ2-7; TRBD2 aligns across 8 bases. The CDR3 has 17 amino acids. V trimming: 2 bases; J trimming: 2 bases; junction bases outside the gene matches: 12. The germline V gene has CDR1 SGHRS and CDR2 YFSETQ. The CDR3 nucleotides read TGCGCCAGCAGCTTTGGACAAGCGGGGGTCACCGCCTACGAGCAGTACTTC. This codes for CASSFGQAGVTAYEQYF. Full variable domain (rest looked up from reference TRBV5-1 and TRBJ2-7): KAGVTQTPRYLIKTRGQQVTLSCSPISGHRSVSWYQQTPGQGLQFLFEYFSETQRNKGNFPGRFSGRQFSNSRSEMNVSTLELGDSALYLCASSFGQAGVTAYEQYFGPGTRLTVT.

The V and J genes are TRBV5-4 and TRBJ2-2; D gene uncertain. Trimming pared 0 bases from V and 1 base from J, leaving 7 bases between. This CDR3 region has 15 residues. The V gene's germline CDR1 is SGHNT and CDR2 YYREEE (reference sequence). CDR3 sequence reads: CASSLVGQNTGELFF. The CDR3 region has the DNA TGTGCCAGCAGCTTGGTTGGCCAGAACACCGGGGAGCTGTTTTTT. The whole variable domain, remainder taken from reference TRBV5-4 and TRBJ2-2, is ETGVTQSPTHLIKTRGQQVTLRCSSQSGHNTVSWYQQALGQGPQFIFQYYREEENGRGNFPPRFSGLQFPNYSSELNVNALELDDSALYLCASSLVGQNTGELFFGEGSRLTVL.

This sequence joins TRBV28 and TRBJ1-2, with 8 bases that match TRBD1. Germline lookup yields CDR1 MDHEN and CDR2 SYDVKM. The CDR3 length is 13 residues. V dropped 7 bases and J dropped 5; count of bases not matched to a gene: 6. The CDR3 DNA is TGTGCCAGCATCCGAGACAGGGGTTATGGCTACACCTTC. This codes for CASIRDRGYGYTF.

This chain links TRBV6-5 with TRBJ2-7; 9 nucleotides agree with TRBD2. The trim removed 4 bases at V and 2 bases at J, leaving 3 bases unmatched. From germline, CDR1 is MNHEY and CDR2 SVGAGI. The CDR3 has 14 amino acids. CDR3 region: CASSSLAGTYEQYF. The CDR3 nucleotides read TGTGCCAGCAGTTCCCTAGCGGGGACCTACGAGCAGTACTTC.

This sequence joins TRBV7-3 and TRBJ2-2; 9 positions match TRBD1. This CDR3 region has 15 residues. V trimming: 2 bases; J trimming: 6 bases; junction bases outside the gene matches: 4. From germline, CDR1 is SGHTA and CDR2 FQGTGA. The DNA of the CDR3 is TGTGCCAGCAGCTTATGGACAGGGGTTGCCGGGGAGCTGTTTTTT. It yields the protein CASSLWTGVAGELFF.

The DNA of the CDR3 is TGTGCCAGCAGGGGGGGACAGCAAGAGACCCAGTACTTC. As protein: CASRGGQQETQYF. V and J are TRBV12-3 or TRBV12-4 and TRBJ2-5, with D tentatively TRBD1 (7 bases). The V end was cut by 6 bases, the J end by 2 bases, with 10 bases between. The CDR3 is 13 amino acids.

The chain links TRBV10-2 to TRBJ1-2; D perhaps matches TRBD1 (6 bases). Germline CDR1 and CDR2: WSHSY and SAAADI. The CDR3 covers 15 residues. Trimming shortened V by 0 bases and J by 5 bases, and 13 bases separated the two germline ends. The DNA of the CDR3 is TGCGCCAGCAGTGAGTCGGTGCGACAGGCATATGGCTACACCTTC. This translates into CASSESVRQAYGYTF.

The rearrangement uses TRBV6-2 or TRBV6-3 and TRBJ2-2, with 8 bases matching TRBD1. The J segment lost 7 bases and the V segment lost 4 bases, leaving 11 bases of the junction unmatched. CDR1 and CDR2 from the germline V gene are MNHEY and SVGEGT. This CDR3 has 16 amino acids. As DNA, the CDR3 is TGTGCCAGCAGTTTAAGGCAGGGGGCGCTTGGCGGGGAGCTGTTTTTT. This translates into CASSLRQGALGGELFF.

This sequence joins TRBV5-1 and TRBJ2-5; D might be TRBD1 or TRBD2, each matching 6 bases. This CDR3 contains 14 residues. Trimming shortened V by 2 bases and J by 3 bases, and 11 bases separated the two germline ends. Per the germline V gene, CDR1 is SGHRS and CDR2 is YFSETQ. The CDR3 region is CASSFGGGEETQYF. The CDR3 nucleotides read TGCGCCAGCAGCTTTGGGGGCGGGGAAGAGACCCAGTACTTC. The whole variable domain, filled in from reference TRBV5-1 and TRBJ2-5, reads KAGVTQTPRYLIKTRGQQVTLSCSPISGHRSVSWYQQTPGQGLQFLFEYFSETQRNKGNFPGRFSGRQFSNSRSEMNVSTLELGDSALYLCASSFGGGEETQYFGPGTRLLVL.

The CDR3 DNA reads as TGTGCCAGCAGCCGCGAGCGGGGGAGCTCCTACAATGAGCAGTTCTTC. It encodes CASSRERGSSYNEQFF. V usage is TRBV3-1 (or the pseudogene TRBV3-2) and J usage is TRBJ2-1, with TRBD2 matching over 8 bases. Germline CDR1 reads LGHDT; CDR2 reads YNNKEL (reference sequence). J was trimmed by 0 bases and V by 4 bases; bases with no gene match: 5. This CDR3 spans 16 amino acids.

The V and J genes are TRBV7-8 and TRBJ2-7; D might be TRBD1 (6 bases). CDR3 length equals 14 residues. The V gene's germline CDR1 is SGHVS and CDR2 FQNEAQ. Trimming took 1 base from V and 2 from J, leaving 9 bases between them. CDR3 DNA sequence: TGTGCCAGCAGCTTAGGACAGGCTACCTACGAGCAGTACTTC. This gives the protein CASSLGQATYEQYF.

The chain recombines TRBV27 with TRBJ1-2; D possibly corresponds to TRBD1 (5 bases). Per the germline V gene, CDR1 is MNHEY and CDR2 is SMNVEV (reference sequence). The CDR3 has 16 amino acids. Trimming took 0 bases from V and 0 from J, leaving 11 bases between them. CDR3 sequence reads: CASSLSLGATNYGYTF. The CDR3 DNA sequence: TGTGCCAGCAGTTTATCGTTAGGGGCCACTAACTATGGCTACACCTTC.